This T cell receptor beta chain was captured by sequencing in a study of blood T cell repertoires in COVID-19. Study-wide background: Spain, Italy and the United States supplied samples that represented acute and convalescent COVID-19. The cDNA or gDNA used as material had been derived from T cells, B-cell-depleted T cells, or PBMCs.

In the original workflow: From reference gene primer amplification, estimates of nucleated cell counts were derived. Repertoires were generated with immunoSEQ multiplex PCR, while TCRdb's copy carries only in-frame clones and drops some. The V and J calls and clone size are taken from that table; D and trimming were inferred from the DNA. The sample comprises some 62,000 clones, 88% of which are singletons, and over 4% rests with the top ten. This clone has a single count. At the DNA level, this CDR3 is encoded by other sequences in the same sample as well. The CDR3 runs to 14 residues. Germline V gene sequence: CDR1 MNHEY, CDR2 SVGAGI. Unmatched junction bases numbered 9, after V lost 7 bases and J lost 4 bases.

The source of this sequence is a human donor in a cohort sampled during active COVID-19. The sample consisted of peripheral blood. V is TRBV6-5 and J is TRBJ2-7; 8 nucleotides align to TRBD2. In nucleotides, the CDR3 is TGTGCCAGCACCCGGGGGGGACGCGGGTACGAGCAGTACTTC. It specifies CASTRGGRGYEQYF.